One and the same sample provided the 8 T cell receptor beta chains below, sequenced in a study of blood T cells in healthy people across ages. Using a J-beta primer mix together with a sample-barcoded 5' primer, a second PCR was run for about 6 to 11 cycles. TCRdb called the 5' RACE reads again in MiXCR, with one record for every CDR3 protein. The sample includes 1,300,000 or so distinct CDR3 sequences, approximately 60% of them seen just once. Sequenced: blood. All receptors derive from a man younger than 35 in good health.

The V and J genes are TRBV20-1 and TRBJ2-1; 10 bases line up with TRBD2. CDR3 length: 17 residues. The trim removed 0 bases at V and 6 bases at J, leaving 11 bases unmatched. The germline CDR1 and CDR2 sequences are DFQATT and SNEGSKA (reference sequence). The CDR3 reads CSARDLQAGGPFNEQFF. In DNA, the CDR3 is TGCAGTGCTAGAGACCTACAAGCGGGAGGGCCGTTCAATGAGCAGTTCTTC.

Worth noting for this clonotype: The junction differs from germline at one of its ends, possibly a read error. This chain uses TRBV20-1 with TRBJ1-1, with D uncertain. The CDR3 covers 12 residues. Germline values: CDR1 DFQATT, CDR2 SNEGSKA (reference sequence). The CDR3 loop reads CRAETQNTEAFF. The CDR3, as DNA: TGCCGTGCCGAGACGCAGAACACTGAAGCTTTCTTT.

The chain employs TRBV29-1 and TRBJ1-2; 7 bases are a match to TRBD1. With V trimmed by 3 bases and J by 5 bases, 9 bases remained unmatched. The germline gives CDR1 SQVTM, CDR2 ANQGSEA. The CDR3 totals 14 residues. CDR3 sequence (DNA): TGCAGCGTTGACCTCTCCGGGACAGATTATGGCTACACCTTC. Protein product: CSVDLSGTDYGYTF.

The chain couples TRBV7-9 to TRBJ2-5; no clear D. Germline V gene sequence: CDR1 SEHNR, CDR2 FQNEAQ (reference sequence). The length of the CDR3 is 14 residues. Trimming pared 1 base from V and 2 bases from J, leaving 8 bases between. The CDR3 is CASSLGVDQETQYF. CDR3 nucleotide sequence: TGTGCCAGCAGCTTAGGCGTAGATCAAGAGACCCAGTACTTC.

The V and J genes are TRBV2 and TRBJ2-1, with 9 nucleotides matching TRBD2. The CDR3 is made up of 15 amino acids. Germline V gene sequence: CDR1 SNHLY, CDR2 FYNNEI. Losses at the gene ends were 6 bases for V and 9 bases for J; bases not matched to a gene: 12. The CDR3 DNA reads as TGTGCCAGCAGGACCAGGAGTAGCGGGAGTTTTGAGCAGTTCTTC. The encoded protein is CASRTRSSGSFEQFF.

The chain joins TRBV7-9 to TRBJ2-1; perhaps D is TRBD1 or TRBD2 (5 bases each). The CDR3 length is 15 residues. The germline V gene encodes CDR1 SEHNR and CDR2 FQNEAQ (reference sequence). The V and J ends lost 5 bases and 7 bases respectively, with 18 bases between them. The CDR3 loop is CASSGGQNERNEQFF. The DNA for the CDR3 is TGTGCCAGCAGCGGAGGACAAAACGAACGGAATGAGCAGTTCTTC.

V usage is TRBV5-1 and J usage is TRBJ1-6; TRBD1 aligns across 7 bases. Germline loops: CDR1 SGHRS, CDR2 YFSETQ. The junction had 5 bases not matched to a gene; V was cut back by 3 bases and J by 5 bases. There are 15 residues in the CDR3. The CDR3: CASSWTGSNNSPLHF. As DNA, the CDR3 is TGCGCCAGCAGCTGGACAGGAAGCAATAATTCACCCCTCCACTTT. The full variable domain, in which reference TRBV5-1 and TRBJ1-6 provide the parts outside the CDR3, is KAGVTQTPRYLIKTRGQQVTLSCSPISGHRSVSWYQQTPGQGLQFLFEYFSETQRNKGNFPGRFSGRQFSNSRSEMNVSTLELGDSALYLCASSWTGSNNSPLHFGNGTRLTVT.

The V gene is TRBV3-1, the J gene TRBJ2-1, with D hard to call. The CDR3 sequence is 16 residues long. Trimming removed 7 bases at V and 4 bases at J, with 20 bases between. Germline V lookup: CDR1 LGHDT, CDR2 YNNKEL (reference sequence). The CDR3, as DNA: TGTGCCAGCATACCAAACACAGATTCGTCTTACAATGAGCAGTTCTTC. Translated: CASIPNTDSSYNEQFF.